These 8 T cell receptor beta chains were sequenced from one sample in a study of cytomegalovirus exposure and HLA in healthy donors. The primer mix had 60 Vbeta and 13 Jbeta primers. Here immunoSEQ multiplex PCR was the method, and the copy in TCRdb shows in-frame clones only, minus some. Of about 120,000 clones in the sample, around three quarters were seen once. Sequencing was performed on PBMCs. The origin of the receptors is a woman under 40 in good health and CMV-seronegative.

The DNA for the CDR3 is TGCAGCGTTGCACAGGTTGAAGCTTTCTTT. Amino acids: CSVAQVEAFF. The V gene is TRBV29-1, the J gene TRBJ1-1, with D possibly matching TRBD1 (5 bases). V dropped 4 bases and J dropped 7 bases, with 7 bases sitting between them. CDR3 length: 10 amino acids. Germline-derived CDR1 and CDR2 are SQVTM and ANQGSEA. Filled out from reference TRBV29-1 and TRBJ1-1, the complete variable domain reads SAVISQKPSRDICQRGTSLTIQCQVDSQVTMMFWYRQQPGQSLTLIATANQGSEATYESGFVIDKFPISRPNLTFSTLTVSNMSPEDSSIYLCSVAQVEAFFGQGTRLTVV.

The chain is built from TRBV7-2 and TRBJ1-2; 8 bases line up with TRBD1. The CDR3 sequence is 13 residues long. The V and J ends lost 7 bases and 8 bases, in that order; junction bases with no gene match: 9. Germline V gene sequence: CDR1 SGHTA, CDR2 FQGNSA. The CDR3 DNA reads TGTGCCAGCACGCCTACAGGGGGAGGAGGCTACACCTTC. Protein: CASTPTGGGGYTF.

A few counts support this clone. This chain joins TRBV2 and TRBJ1-1; D gene unclear. This CDR3 has 12 residues. The germline CDR1 and CDR2 sequences are SNHLY and FYNNEI. V lost 3 bases, J lost 2 bases, and 4 bases lay in between. As DNA, the CDR3 is TGTGCCAGCAGTGACCTAAACACTGAAGCTTTCTTT. Protein sequence: CASSDLNTEAFF. Supplemented by reference TRBV2 and TRBJ1-1, the full variable domain reads EPEVTQTPSHQVTQMGQEVILRCVPISNHLYFYWYRQILGQKVEFLVSFYNNEISEKSEIFDDQFSVERPDGSNFTLKIRSTKLEDSAMYFCASSDLNTEAFFGQGTRLTVV.

This chain joins TRBV27 and TRBJ1-2; D might be TRBD1 (5 bases). The germline gives CDR1 MNHEY, CDR2 SMNVEV (reference sequence). The CDR3 covers 13 residues. V was shortened by 8 bases and J by 4 bases, with 14 bases between the two germline ends. The DNA for the CDR3 is TGTGCCAGCCAACCTCTCAGGGCCTATGGCTACACCTTC. This codes for CASQPLRAYGYTF.

This rearrangement joins TRBV27 to TRBJ1-5, with a tentative D call TRBD1 (6 bases). The CDR3 length is 15 residues. V was pared by 6 bases and J by 3 bases, with 15 bases between. Germline loops: CDR1 MNHEY, CDR2 SMNVEV (reference sequence). The CDR3 coding sequence is TGTGCCAGCAGGGAGACAGGCTACCTCAATCAGCCCCAGCATTTT. Amino acid sequence: CASRETGYLNQPQHF.

The chain links TRBV6-1 to TRBJ1-1; D ambiguous. CDR1 is MNHNS, CDR2 SASEGT, per germline. V lost 2 bases, J lost 4 bases, and 8 bases lay in between. The CDR3 runs 13 residues. The CDR3 bases are TGTGCCAGCAGTGAACTACGGGGCACTGAAGCTTTCTTT. This sequence encodes CASSELRGTEAFF.

The gene calls are TRBV7-2 and TRBJ1-5; 7 nucleotides match TRBD1. Germline V gene lookup returns CDR1 SGHTA and CDR2 FQGNSA. V shed 3 bases and J 7 bases; nucleotides not matched to a gene: 9. The CDR3 length is 15 residues. CDR3 amino acids: CASSLWDSSGQPQHF. The DNA of the CDR3 is TGTGCCAGCAGCTTGTGGGACAGCTCAGGACAGCCCCAGCATTTT.

The CDR3 region has the DNA TGTGCCAGTAGTACCACAGGGGTCCCTCGTTATGGCTACACCTTC. Protein product: CASSTTGVPRYGYTF. The chain combines TRBV19 with TRBJ1-2; TRBD1 matches at 7 bases. The CDR3 covers 15 residues. Trimming cost V 4 bases and J 5 bases; bases outside gene matches: 10. Germline V CDR1 and CDR2: LNHDA, SQIVND (reference sequence).